This entry lists 26 T cell receptor beta chains sequenced from one sample in a study of cytomegalovirus exposure and HLA in healthy donors. PCR employed 60 Vbeta and 13 Jbeta primers. Libraries were prepared by immunoSEQ multiplex PCR; TCRdb keeps only in-frame clonotypes and omits some of them. This sample has over 150,000 clones, with around 80% found just once. The specimen sequenced was PBMCs. These receptors were taken from a middle-aged man in good health and CMV-seronegative.

This clone showed up just once. The rearrangement links TRBV7-9 to TRBJ2-7; 12 bases agree with TRBD2. The CDR3 runs to 17 residues. V trimming: 1 base; J trimming: 6 bases; junction bases outside the gene matches: 10. CDR1 and CDR2 from the germline V gene are SEHNR and FQNEAQ (reference sequence). CDR3: CASSLGGGLAGGREQYF. CDR3 DNA: TGTGCCAGCAGCTTAGGCGGCGGGCTAGCGGGAGGGCGCGAGCAGTACTTC.

This clone was counted a few times. The chain couples TRBV7-8 to TRBJ2-1; perhaps TRBD1 as D (5 bases). The CDR3 consists of 14 residues. V was cut by 4 bases and J by 3 bases, with 10 bases left in between. Germline V gives CDR1 SGHVS, CDR2 FQNEAQ. The CDR3 DNA reads as TGTGCCAGCAGCTCAGGGCTAGGCTACAATGAGCAGTTCTTC. Its translation: CASSSGLGYNEQFF.

V gene TRBV4-2 combines with J gene TRBJ2-1; tentative D call: TRBD2 (7 bases). The V end lost 3 bases, the J end lost 10 bases, and 28 bases lay between the germline ends. From germline, CDR1 is LGHNA and CDR2 YNFKEQ. The CDR3 covers 18 residues. The CDR3 loop reads CASSQIAQGGGGPGEQFF. The CDR3 DNA reads as TGTGCCAGCAGCCAGATCGCTCAAGGGGGGGGAGGGCCGGGGGAGCAGTTCTTC.

The chain links TRBV6-5 to TRBJ2-1, with a weak D call TRBD2 (5 bases). Between the trimmed V and J ends, which lost 4 bases and 4 bases, there was a span of 11 bases. Germline V gene data show CDR1 as MNHEY and CDR2 as SVGAGI. The CDR3 sequence is 14 residues long. The CDR3 protein is CASSSNPGYNEQFF. CDR3 in DNA: TGTGCCAGCAGTTCTAACCCGGGGTACAATGAGCAGTTCTTC.

The chain uses TRBV10-3 and TRBJ1-5; D is unresolved. The germline V gene encodes CDR1 ENHRY and CDR2 SYGVKD. Trimming took 2 bases from V and 4 from J, leaving 6 bases between them. The CDR3 runs to 13 residues. The DNA of the CDR3 is TGTGCCATCAGTGAGGAGCTGAATCAGCCCCAGCATTTT. It specifies CAISEELNQPQHF.

This clone was picked up one time. The CDR3 coding sequence is TGTGCCAGTAGCCGGGGGACTAGATACAATGAGCAGTTCTTC. This codes for CASSRGTRYNEQFF. The chain carries TRBV19 and TRBJ2-1; 8 positions agree with TRBD2. The CDR3 totals 14 residues. Germline CDR1 LNHDA, CDR2 SQIVND (reference sequence). V trimming: 6 bases; J trimming: 4 bases; junction bases outside the gene matches: 5.

Only one count was recorded for this clone. This sequence joins TRBV9 and TRBJ2-3; possibly TRBD2 for D (7 bases). With 5 bases removed from V and 5 bases from J, the gap between germline ends came to 21 bases. The CDR3 is made up of 16 amino acids. The germline CDR1 and CDR2 sequences are SGDLS and YYNGEE. In DNA form, the CDR3 reads TGTGCCAGCAGAGCGTGGGGGGGGGCCTCTGGAGATACGCAGTATTTT. Translation gives CASRAWGGASGDTQYF. The entire variable domain, with the rest obtained from reference TRBV9 and TRBJ2-3, is as follows: DSGVTQTPKHLITATGQRVTLRCSPRSGDLSVYWYQQSLDQGLQFLIQYYNGEERAKGNILERFSAQQFPDLHSELNLSSLELGDSALYFCASRAWGGASGDTQYFGPGTRLTVL.

The chain joins TRBV5-4 to TRBJ2-1; TRBD2 aligns across 13 bases. CDR3 length: 16 residues. The V gene's germline CDR1 is SGHNT and CDR2 YYREEE (reference sequence). Trimming cost V 0 bases and J 8 bases; bases outside gene matches: 5. Written as DNA, the CDR3 is TGTGCCAGCAGCTTGGTTCGGACTAGCGGGAGTGATGAGCAGTTCTTC. As protein: CASSLVRTSGSDEQFF. Using reference TRBV5-4 and TRBJ2-1 for the parts outside the CDR3, the full variable domain is ETGVTQSPTHLIKTRGQQVTLRCSSQSGHNTVSWYQQALGQGPQFIFQYYREEENGRGNFPPRFSGLQFPNYSSELNVNALELDDSALYLCASSLVRTSGSDEQFFGPGTRLTVL.

The CDR3 DNA follows: TGTGCCAGCCAGGGGGGCGTGGGGGAGACCCAGTACTTC. Translated, it gives CASQGGVGETQYF. V usage is TRBV19 and J usage is TRBJ2-5; TRBD1 might be the D (7 bases). The germline CDR1 and CDR2 sequences are LNHDA and SQIVND (reference sequence). The CDR3 has 13 amino acids. Trimming stripped 9 bases from V and 5 bases from J, with 16 bases between.

The rearrangement uses TRBV19 and TRBJ2-1; 10 nucleotides line up with TRBD2. V trimming: 3 bases; J trimming: 7 bases; junction bases outside the gene matches: 12. In germline, CDR1 is LNHDA, CDR2 SQIVND (reference sequence). The CDR3 runs 17 residues. The DNA of the CDR3 is TGTGCCAGTAGTATTGCCCTAGCGGGGGCTATGATGAATGAGCAGTTCTTC. Translated: CASSIALAGAMMNEQFF.

The J gene is TRBJ2-7, the V gene TRBV11-2, with 9 bases aligning to TRBD2. The CDR3 spans 17 residues. V lost 1 base to trimming and J lost 0 bases; unmatched junction nucleotides: 7. Germline CDR1 is SGHAT and CDR2 is FQNNGV. CDR3 nucleotides: TGTGCCAGCAGCTTAGTGATTGGTAGCGGGAGCTCCTACGAGCAGTACTTC. It is translated as CASSLVIGSGSSYEQYF.

The chain joins TRBV4-1 to TRBJ2-3; D is perhaps TRBD1 (6 bases). The CDR3 consists of 16 residues. The ends were cut back, 1 base at V and 3 bases at J, with 14 bases in the middle. CDR1 and CDR2 from the germline V gene are MGHRA and YSYEKL. CDR3 in amino acids: CASSQGDTRRTDTQYF. The CDR3 DNA reads as TGCGCCAGCAGCCAAGGGGACACCCGGCGGACAGATACGCAGTATTTT.

The chain couples TRBV28 to TRBJ2-3; D is possibly TRBD1 (6 bases). The germline CDR1 and CDR2 sequences are MDHEN and SYDVKM. Trimming pared 6 bases from V and 8 bases from J, leaving 15 bases between. This CDR3 spans 13 amino acids. As DNA, the CDR3 is TGTGCCAGCAGGTCCACAGGGTCCGGTACGCAGTATTTT. Encoded protein: CASRSTGSGTQYF.

The chain's CDR3 is CASSRGQGAREQYF. CDR3 nucleotides: TGTGCCAGCAGCAGGGGACAGGGGGCGAGAGAGCAGTACTTC. V is TRBV11-2 and J is TRBJ2-7; TRBD1 matches at 12 bases. Germline V CDR1 and CDR2: SGHAT, FQNNGV. V gave up 5 bases and J gave up 7 bases; unmatched junction bases: 6. The CDR3 extends over 14 amino acids.

The chain is built from TRBV2 and TRBJ2-5; 8 bases line up with TRBD1. V trimming: 9 bases; J trimming: 5 bases; junction bases outside the gene matches: 14. CDR3 length: 15 residues. Per germline, CDR1 SNHLY and CDR2 FYNNEI. The CDR3, as DNA: TGTGCCAGAAGGGGGCCAGGGGGCACCAAGGAGACCCAGTACTTC. This sequence encodes CARRGPGGTKETQYF.

The CDR3 is CASSQGVRDNSPLHF. The CDR3 nucleotides are TGCGCCAGCAGCCAAGGGGTACGGGATAATTCACCCCTCCACTTT. The V and J genes are TRBV4-3 and TRBJ1-6; D gene uncertain. Germline CDR1 is LGHNA and CDR2 is YSLEER. Deletions cut 1 base from V and 5 bases from J, with 9 bases between. The CDR3 covers 15 residues.

V and J are TRBV5-1 and TRBJ2-5; 12 nucleotides match TRBD1. CDR3 size: 14 residues. With 4 bases clipped from V and 5 bases from J, the junction kept 3 bases outside the gene matches. Germline loops: CDR1 SGHRS, CDR2 YFSETQ. CDR3 region: CASSGTGGGETQYF. CDR3 bases: TGCGCCAGCAGCGGGACAGGGGGCGGTGAGACCCAGTACTTC. The variable domain in full, completed from reference TRBV5-1 and TRBJ2-5, reads KAGVTQTPRYLIKTRGQQVTLSCSPISGHRSVSWYQQTPGQGLQFLFEYFSETQRNKGNFPGRFSGRQFSNSRSEMNVSTLELGDSALYLCASSGTGGGETQYFGPGTRLLVL.

The chain couples TRBV19 to TRBJ2-1, with 7 bases aligning to TRBD2. The trim removed 6 bases at V and 4 bases at J, leaving 6 bases unmatched. The CDR3 is 14 residues long. Germline lookup yields CDR1 LNHDA and CDR2 SQIVND (reference sequence). The DNA for the CDR3 is TGTGCCAGTAGCAGCACTAGCGCTTACAATGAGCAGTTCTTC. Protein product: CASSSTSAYNEQFF.

The chain is built from TRBV10-2 and TRBJ2-3; 8 nucleotides agree with TRBD1. The CDR3 has 14 amino acids. CDR1 is WSHSY and CDR2 is SAAADI in the germline V gene. V shed 4 bases and J 6 bases; nucleotides not matched to a gene: 6. CDR3 amino acids: CASSARDRKDTQYF. CDR3 coding DNA: TGCGCCAGCAGTGCCCGGGACAGGAAGGATACGCAGTATTTT.

The chain uses TRBV9 and TRBJ2-3, with D uncertain. CDR1 and CDR2 (germline): SGDLS, YYNGEE. CDR3 length equals 16 residues. V dropped 4 bases and J dropped 5 bases, with 20 bases sitting between them. The CDR3 protein is CASSRYSGHIIDTQYF. CDR3 in DNA: TGTGCCAGCAGCCGTTACAGTGGGCACATTATAGATACGCAGTATTTT. The complete variable domain, with remaining parts taken from reference TRBV9 and TRBJ2-3, reads DSGVTQTPKHLITATGQRVTLRCSPRSGDLSVYWYQQSLDQGLQFLIQYYNGEERAKGNILERFSAQQFPDLHSELNLSSLELGDSALYFCASSRYSGHIIDTQYFGPGTRLTVL.

This clone was found once. This chain links TRBV5-1 with TRBJ2-5; the D gene is possibly TRBD2 (6 bases). The assigned J gene may be wrong: the sequence end matches TRBJ2-7 better. This CDR3 region has 15 residues. CDR1 is SGHRS, CDR2 YFSETQ, per germline. The CDR3 region is CASSLEAGMTYEQYF. The DNA of the CDR3 is TGCGCCAGCAGCTTGGAGGCGGGGATGACCTACGAGCAGTACTTC.

This clone came up a few times. The chain is built from TRBV28 and TRBJ2-5; unclear D gene. CDR1 and CDR2 (germline): MDHEN, SYDVKM. The length of the CDR3 is 14 residues. Between the trimmed V and J ends, which lost 3 bases and 5 bases, there was a span of 13 bases. The CDR3: CASSFAGTLETQYF. For the CDR3, the DNA is TGTGCCAGCAGTTTCGCAGGTACTCTGGAGACCCAGTACTTC.

The chain has TRBV6-4 and TRBJ1-2; D possibly corresponds to TRBD1 (5 bases). The CDR3 runs 14 residues. V gave up 1 base and J gave up 8 bases, with 14 bases separating them. Looked up from germline, CDR1 is MRHNA and CDR2 is SNTAGT. CDR3 bases: TGTGCCAGCAGTGACTTACCAGGGAGGAACGGCTACACCTTC. Its translation: CASSDLPGRNGYTF.

The chain uses TRBV11-3 and TRBJ2-1; 9 bases fit TRBD2. V lost 5 bases to trimming and J lost 2 bases; unmatched junction nucleotides: 7. The CDR3 loop spans 16 amino acids. CDR1 SGHNT and CDR2 YENEEA come from the germline V gene. The CDR3 loop is CASSAGAGGPYNEQFF. CDR3 DNA sequence: TGTGCCAGCAGCGCGGGGGCGGGAGGGCCCTACAATGAGCAGTTCTTC.

The chain joins TRBV27 to TRBJ1-5; D is undetermined. V lost 5 bases and J 0 bases, leaving 11 bases between the germline ends. This CDR3 contains 15 residues. The germline CDR1 and CDR2 sequences are MNHEY and SMNVEV (reference sequence). CDR3 sequence reads: CASSLTQFSNQPQHF. The DNA for the CDR3 is TGTGCCAGCAGTCTCACCCAGTTTAGCAATCAGCCCCAGCATTTT.

The chain has TRBV7-9 and TRBJ2-7; the D is unclear. This CDR3 comprises 13 residues. The V end was cut by 4 bases, the J end by 0 bases, with 7 bases between. The germline CDR1 and CDR2 sequences are SEHNR and FQNEAQ (reference sequence). The CDR3, as DNA: TGTGCCAGCAGCTCCTGGAGCTCCTACGAGCAGTACTTC. This gives the protein CASSSWSSYEQYF.